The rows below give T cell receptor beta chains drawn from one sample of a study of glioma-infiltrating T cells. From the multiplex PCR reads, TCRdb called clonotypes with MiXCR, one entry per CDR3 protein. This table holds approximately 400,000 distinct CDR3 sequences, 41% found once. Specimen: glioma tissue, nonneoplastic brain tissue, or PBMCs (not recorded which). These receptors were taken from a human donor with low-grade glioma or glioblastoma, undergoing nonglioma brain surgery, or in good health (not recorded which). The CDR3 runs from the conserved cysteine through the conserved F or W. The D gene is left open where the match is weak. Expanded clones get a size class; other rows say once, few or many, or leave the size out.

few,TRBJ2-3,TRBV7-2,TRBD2,TGTGCCAGCAGCCTGACTAGCGGTGCTGGAGATACGCAGTATTTT,CASSLTSGAGDTQYF
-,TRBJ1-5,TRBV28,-,TGTGCCAGCAGTTCTGAAGGGCTGTATGGCAATCAGCCCCAGCATTTT,CASSSEGLYGNQPQHF
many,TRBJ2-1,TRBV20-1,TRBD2,TGCAGTGCTAGGGGACTAGCGGAGTTCAATGAGCAGTTCTTC,CSARGLAEFNEQFF
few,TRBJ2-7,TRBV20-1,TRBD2,TGCAGTGCATGGACTAGCGGGTTCTACGAGCAGTACTTC,CSAWTSGFYEQYF
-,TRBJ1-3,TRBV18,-,TGTGCCACCTCAGACAGTTCCGGAAACACCATATATTTT,CATSDSSGNTIYF
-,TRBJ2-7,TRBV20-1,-,TGCAGTGCTGGGGGACAAACAGAGCAGTACTTC,CSAGGQTEQYF
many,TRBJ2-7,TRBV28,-,TGTGCCAGCAGTTTGCCCCAGGTCTACGAGCAGTACTTC,CASSLPQVYEQYF
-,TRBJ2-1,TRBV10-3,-,TGTGCCGTCAGTCGGCTAGCTGTTTACAATGAGCAGTTCTTC,CAVSRLAVYNEQFF
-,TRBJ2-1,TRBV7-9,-,TGTGCCAGCACCTCTGGGCCCGTGGGAAATGAGCAGTTCTTC,CASTSGPVGNEQFF
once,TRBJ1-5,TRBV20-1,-,TGCAGTGCCCGCCGGCACGGTCAGGCCCAGCATTTT,CSARRHGQAQHF